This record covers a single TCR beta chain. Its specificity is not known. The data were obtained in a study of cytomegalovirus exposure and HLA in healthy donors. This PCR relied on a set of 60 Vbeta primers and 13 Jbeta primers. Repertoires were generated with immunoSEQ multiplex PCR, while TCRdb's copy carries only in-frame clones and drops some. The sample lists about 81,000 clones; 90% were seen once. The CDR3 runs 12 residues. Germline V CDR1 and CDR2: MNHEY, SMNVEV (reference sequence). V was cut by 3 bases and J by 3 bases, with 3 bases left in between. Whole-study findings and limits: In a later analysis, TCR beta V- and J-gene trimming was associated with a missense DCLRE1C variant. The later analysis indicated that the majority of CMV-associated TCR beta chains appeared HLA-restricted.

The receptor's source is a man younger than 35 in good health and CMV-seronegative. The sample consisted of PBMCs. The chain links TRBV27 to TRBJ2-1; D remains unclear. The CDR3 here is CASSFRYNEQFF. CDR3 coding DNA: TGTGCCAGCAGTTTTCGCTACAATGAGCAGTTCTTC.